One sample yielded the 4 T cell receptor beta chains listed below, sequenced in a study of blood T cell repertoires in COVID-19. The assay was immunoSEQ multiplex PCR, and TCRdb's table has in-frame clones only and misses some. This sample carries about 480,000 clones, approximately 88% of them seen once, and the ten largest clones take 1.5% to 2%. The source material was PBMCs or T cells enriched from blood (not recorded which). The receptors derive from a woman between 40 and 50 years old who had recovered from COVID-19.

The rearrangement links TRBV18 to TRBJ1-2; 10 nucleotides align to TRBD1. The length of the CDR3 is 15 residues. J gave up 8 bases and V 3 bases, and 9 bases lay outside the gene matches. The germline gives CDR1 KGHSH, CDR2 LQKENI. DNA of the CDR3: TGTGCCAGCTCACCCCGAGCCGGGACAGGGGTCGGCTACACCTTC. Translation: CASSPRAGTGVGYTF. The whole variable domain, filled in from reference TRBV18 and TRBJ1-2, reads NAGVMQNPRHLVRRRGQEARLRCSPMKGHSHVYWYRQLPEEGLKFMVYLQKENIIDESGMPKERFSAEFPKEGPSILRIQQVVRGDSAAYFCASSPRAGTGVGYTFGSGTRLTVV.

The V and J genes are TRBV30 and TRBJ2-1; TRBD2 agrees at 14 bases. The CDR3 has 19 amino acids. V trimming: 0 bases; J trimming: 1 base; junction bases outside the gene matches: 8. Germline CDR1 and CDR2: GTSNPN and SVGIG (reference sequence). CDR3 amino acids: CAWSVPTSGRAGSYNEQFF. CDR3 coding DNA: TGTGCCTGGAGTGTACCGACTAGCGGGAGGGCCGGGTCCTACAATGAGCAGTTCTTC.

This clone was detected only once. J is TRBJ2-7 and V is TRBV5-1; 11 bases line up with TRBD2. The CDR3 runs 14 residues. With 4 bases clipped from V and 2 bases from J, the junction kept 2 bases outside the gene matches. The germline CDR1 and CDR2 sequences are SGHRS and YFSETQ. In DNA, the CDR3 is TGCGCCAGCAGCCGACTAGCGGGAACCTACGAGCAGTACTTC. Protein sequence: CASSRLAGTYEQYF.

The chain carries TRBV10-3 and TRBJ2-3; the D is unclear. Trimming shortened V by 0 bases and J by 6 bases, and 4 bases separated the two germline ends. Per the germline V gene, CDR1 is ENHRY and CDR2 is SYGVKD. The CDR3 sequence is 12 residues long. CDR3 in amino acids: CAISESLDTQYF. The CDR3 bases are TGTGCCATCAGTGAGTCCCTCGATACGCAGTATTTT.